These 25 T cell receptor beta chains came from one sample sequenced in a study of blood T cell repertoires in COVID-19. Measured with immunoSEQ multiplex PCR; TCRdb has only the in-frame clones, and not every one. The sample includes under 200,000 clones, less than 90% of them seen just once. Material: peripheral blood. Every receptor here comes from a man in his sixties or seventies with active or convalescent COVID-19.

In this sample, this clone turned up once. V usage is TRBV19 and J usage is TRBJ2-7, with D hard to call. Germline loops: CDR1 LNHDA, CDR2 SQIVND (reference sequence). V gave up 6 bases and J gave up 3 bases, with 12 bases separating them. The CDR3 consists of 13 residues. CDR3: CASSRGLNYEQYF. The CDR3 DNA sequence: TGTGCCAGTAGCCGCGGCCTTAACTACGAGCAGTACTTC. The whole variable domain, filled in from reference TRBV19 and TRBJ2-7, reads DGGITQSPKYLFRKEGQNVTLSCEQNLNHDAMYWYRQDPGQGLRLIYYSQIVNDFQKGDIAEGYSVSREKKESFPLTVTSAQKNPTAFYLCASSRGLNYEQYFGPGTRLTVT.

The chain's CDR3 is CASSGEPGQEVTYEQYF. The CDR3 DNA follows: TGTGCCAGCAGCGGAGAACCGGGACAGGAGGTCACCTACGAGCAGTACTTC. The V gene is TRBV9, the J gene TRBJ2-7, with 8 positions matching TRBD1. Germline CDR1 and CDR2: SGDLS and YYNGEE. The trim removed 3 bases at V and 2 bases at J, leaving 13 bases unmatched. There are 17 residues in the CDR3.

The chain combines TRBV11-2 with TRBJ2-3; D is unclear. CDR1 SGHAT and CDR2 FQNNGV come from the germline V gene. Trimming stripped 4 bases from V and 5 bases from J, with 22 bases between. This CDR3 is 17 amino acids long. DNA of the CDR3: TGTGCCAGCAGCTCCCCCGCGCCTTTACAGATTGGAGATACGCAGTATTTT. Amino acid sequence: CASSSPAPLQIGDTQYF.

The rearrangement links TRBV29-1 to TRBJ2-7, with a possible D match to TRBD2 (5 bases). The V and J ends lost 6 bases and 3 bases respectively, with 9 bases between them. There are 11 residues in the CDR3. Germline CDR1 is SQVTM and CDR2 is ANQGSEA. The CDR3: CSVEDLYEQYF. Here the CDR3 DNA reads TGCAGCGTGGAGGATCTCTACGAGCAGTACTTC.

The chain uses TRBV7-8 and TRBJ2-5; D perhaps matches TRBD1 (6 bases). Trimming left V 1 base short and J 2 bases short, with 11 bases between. Germline CDR1 is SGHVS and CDR2 is FQNEAQ. The CDR3 consists of 15 residues. In DNA, the CDR3 is TGTGCCAGCAGCTTAGTCCGGACAGTTCAAGAGACCCAGTACTTC. Protein: CASSLVRTVQETQYF. The entire variable domain, with the rest obtained from reference TRBV7-8 and TRBJ2-5, is as follows: GAGVSQSPRYKVAKRGQDVALRCDPISGHVSLFWYQQALGQGPEFLTYFQNEAQLDKSGLPSDRFFAERPEGSVSTLKIQRTQQEDSAVYLCASSLVRTVQETQYFGPGTRLLVL.

The chain uses TRBV5-1 and TRBJ2-1; 7 bases agree with TRBD2. The ends lost 4 bases at V and 4 bases at J; junction bases unmatched: 8. This CDR3 has 15 amino acids. The germline V gene encodes CDR1 SGHRS and CDR2 YFSETQ. The CDR3 DNA is TGCGCCAGCAGCCCCGGGGCGGGGGTGTACAATGAGCAGTTCTTC. Translating gives CASSPGAGVYNEQFF. Complete variable domain (other parts from reference TRBV5-1 and TRBJ2-1): KAGVTQTPRYLIKTRGQQVTLSCSPISGHRSVSWYQQTPGQGLQFLFEYFSETQRNKGNFPGRFSGRQFSNSRSEMNVSTLELGDSALYLCASSPGAGVYNEQFFGPGTRLTVL.

J is TRBJ2-6 and V is TRBV11-2, with D perhaps matching TRBD2 (6 bases). Trimming stripped 3 bases from V and 8 bases from J, with 11 bases between. Germline V gene sequence: CDR1 SGHAT, CDR2 FQNNGV. The CDR3 has 14 amino acids. CDR3 residues: CASSFSEGTNVLTF. In nucleotides, the CDR3 is TGTGCCAGCAGCTTCTCGGAGGGAACCAACGTCCTGACTTTC.

This chain uses TRBV2 with TRBJ2-3; 8 bases agree with TRBD2. Losses at the gene ends were 6 bases for V and 3 bases for J; bases not matched to a gene: 5. The germline CDR1 and CDR2 sequences are SNHLY and FYNNEI. The CDR3 extends over 14 amino acids. Here the CDR3 reads CASRPGLGTDTQYF. CDR3 nucleotides: TGTGCCAGCAGGCCGGGACTAGGGACAGATACGCAGTATTTT.

The V and J genes are TRBV5-1 and TRBJ2-7; no reliable D call. The length of the CDR3 is 15 residues. Trimming cost V 0 bases and J 0 bases, with 10 bases left between them. Germline CDR1 and CDR2: SGHRS and YFSETQ. The CDR3 coding sequence is TGCGCCAGCAGCTTGGTTTCTCGGAGCTCCTACGAGCAGTACTTC. Amino acid sequence: CASSLVSRSSYEQYF.

This rearrangement joins TRBV6-5 to TRBJ2-3, with 11 bases fitting TRBD1. The CDR3 contains 16 residues. Trimming took 2 bases from V and 10 from J; bases not matched to a gene: 11. Germline V gene data show CDR1 as MNHEY and CDR2 as SVGAGI. The CDR3 spells CASSYPKGQGVVAQYF. The CDR3 coding sequence is TGTGCCAGCAGTTACCCGAAGGGACAGGGGGTGGTAGCGCAGTATTTT.

The genes are TRBV10-3 and TRBJ2-1; a possible D gene is TRBD2 (6 bases). The CDR3 covers 15 residues. Germline values: CDR1 ENHRY, CDR2 SYGVKD. Trimming took off 0 bases at V and 9 bases at J, with 15 bases between the two ends. The CDR3: CAISESGTSLGEQFF. The CDR3 DNA reads TGTGCCATCAGTGAGTCAGGTACTAGCCTGGGTGAGCAGTTCTTC.

This clone was picked up a small number of times. The DNA of the CDR3 is TGTGCCATCGGAACAGGGGGCGGTAATGAAAAACTGTTTTTT. As protein: CAIGTGGGNEKLFF. The chain carries TRBV28 and TRBJ1-4, with 9 nucleotides matching TRBD1. The CDR3 is made up of 14 amino acids. V lost 10 bases and J lost 4; bases outside the gene matches: 7. CDR1 is MDHEN and CDR2 is SYDVKM in the germline V gene.

The chain carries TRBV19 and TRBJ2-2; 7 nucleotides match TRBD1. Germline values: CDR1 LNHDA, CDR2 SQIVND (reference sequence). The CDR3 is 15 residues long. J was trimmed by 5 bases and V by 5 bases; bases with no gene match: 8. The CDR3 here is CASSSVTGVTGELFF. In DNA form, the CDR3 reads TGTGCCAGTAGTTCCGTCACAGGGGTAACCGGGGAGCTGTTTTTT.

Written as DNA, the CDR3 is TGTGCCAGCAGCCTACGGACAGGGGGCCACTACGAGCAGTACTTC. It yields the protein CASSLRTGGHYEQYF. The chain employs TRBV5-4 and TRBJ2-7, with 11 nucleotides matching TRBD1. Germline V lookup: CDR1 SGHNT, CDR2 YYREEE (reference sequence). The CDR3 totals 15 residues. Trimming took 4 bases from V and 3 from J; bases not matched to a gene: 6.

This clone was detected once. V and J are TRBV11-2 and TRBJ2-7; D is possibly TRBD2 (5 bases). There are 16 residues in the CDR3. In germline, CDR1 is SGHAT, CDR2 FQNNGV. Trimming took off 1 base at V and 7 bases at J, with 20 bases between the two ends. DNA for the CDR3: TGTGCCAGCAGCTTAGTCTCTTCTCGGGGATCTGGAGAGCAGTACTTC. It translates to CASSLVSSRGSGEQYF.

In regard to this clone: This sample includes further DNA sequences coding for the same CDR3. The genes are TRBV7-9 and TRBJ2-7; D not resolved. The CDR3 spans 13 residues. The V and J ends lost 2 bases and 6 bases respectively, with 11 bases between them. Germline V CDR1 and CDR2: SEHNR, FQNEAQ (reference sequence). The CDR3 bases are TGTGCCAGCAGCTTATCTGGCGGTGGCGAGCAGTACTTC. Amino acids: CASSLSGGGEQYF.

The V gene is TRBV28, the J gene TRBJ2-7; 9 positions match TRBD1. The CDR3 consists of 19 residues. Germline CDR1 MDHEN, CDR2 SYDVKM. After removal of 1 base from V and 4 bases from J, the junction contained 17 bases not matched to a gene. This CDR3 reads CASSLLRVLAGQGLYEQYF. The CDR3, as DNA: TGTGCCAGCAGTTTATTGAGGGTTTTGGCGGGACAGGGTTTGTACGAGCAGTACTTC.

V and J are TRBV20-1 and TRBJ1-1; a possible D gene is TRBD1 (5 bases). The CDR3 length is 11 residues. V was shortened by 3 bases and J by 8 bases, with 10 bases between the two germline ends. Germline V CDR1 and CDR2: DFQATT, SNEGSKA (reference sequence). In DNA form, the CDR3 reads TGCAGTGCTAGTCGGGGGGACGAAGCTTTCTTT. This encodes CSASRGDEAFF.

J is TRBJ2-2 and V is TRBV27, with 7 nucleotides matching TRBD1. The CDR3 has 15 residues. J gave up 4 bases and V 1 base, and 3 bases lay outside the gene matches. Germline V gene data show CDR1 as MNHEY and CDR2 as SMNVEV (reference sequence). The CDR3 sequence: CASSLLGGGTGELFF. The CDR3 DNA reads as TGTGCCAGCAGTTTATTAGGGGGCGGCACCGGGGAGCTGTTTTTT.

The chain's CDR3 is CASSRGWVADTQYF. CDR3 coding DNA: TGTGCCAGCAGCCGGGGGTGGGTTGCGGATACGCAGTATTTT. The chain carries TRBV7-2 and TRBJ2-3; TRBD2 is a possible D gene (6 bases). V was trimmed by 5 bases and J by 6 bases, leaving 15 bases between them. The CDR3 spans 14 residues. Germline lookup yields CDR1 SGHTA and CDR2 FQGNSA.

V and J are TRBV2 and TRBJ1-5; 10 nucleotides agree with TRBD1. Germline values: CDR1 SNHLY, CDR2 FYNNEI. The CDR3 is 16 residues long. Losses at the gene ends were 6 bases for V and 0 bases for J; bases not matched to a gene: 5. The CDR3 nucleotides read TGTGCCAGCAGCAGACAGGGGGCCCGTAGCAATCAGCCCCAGCATTTT. It yields the protein CASSRQGARSNQPQHF. Filled out from reference TRBV2 and TRBJ1-5, the complete variable domain reads EPEVTQTPSHQVTQMGQEVILRCVPISNHLYFYWYRQILGQKVEFLVSFYNNEISEKSEIFDDQFSVERPDGSNFTLKIRSTKLEDSAMYFCASSRQGARSNQPQHFGDGTRLSIL.

V and J are TRBV7-8 and TRBJ2-5, with 9 bases aligning to TRBD2. The V gene's germline CDR1 is SGHVS and CDR2 FQNEAQ. The CDR3 sequence is 16 residues long. V was clipped by 0 bases and J by 1 base; unmatched bases: 3. Here the CDR3 reads CASSLAAGGSQETQYF. CDR3 in DNA: TGTGCCAGCAGCTTAGCCGCGGGAGGGAGCCAAGAGACCCAGTACTTC.

The chain joins TRBV29-1 to TRBJ2-7, with 7 bases identical to TRBD2. There are 14 residues in the CDR3. The J segment lost 0 bases and the V segment lost 6 bases, leaving 8 bases of the junction unmatched. CDR1 and CDR2 (germline): SQVTM, ANQGSEA. The CDR3 nucleotides are TGCAGCGTGTCGGGGGGTCAGGGCTCCTACGAGCAGTACTTC. Amino acids: CSVSGGQGSYEQYF.

The CDR3 DNA reads as TGTGCCAGCAGCTCGAAACCGGGACAGGAAGACTATGGCTACACCTTC. Its protein product is CASSSKPGQEDYGYTF. This chain connects TRBV7-9 to TRBJ1-2; TRBD1 matches 8 bases. Germline V gene sequence: CDR1 SEHNR, CDR2 FQNEAQ (reference sequence). This CDR3 is built from 16 residues. The V gene end was trimmed by 4 bases and the J gene end by 3 bases; junction bases not matched to a gene: 10. Based on the CDR3 plus reference TRBV7-9 and TRBJ1-2, the full variable domain is DTGVSQNPRHKITKRGQNVTFRCDPISEHNRLYWYRQTLGQGPEFLTYFQNEAQLEKSRLLSDRFSAERPKGSFSTLEIQRTEQGDSAMYLCASSSKPGQEDYGYTFGSGTRLTVV.

This sequence joins TRBV7-8 and TRBJ2-1; a possible D gene is TRBD2 (6 bases). The ends were cut back, 5 bases at V and 0 bases at J, with 11 bases in the middle. CDR1 and CDR2 (germline): SGHVS, FQNEAQ. This CDR3 contains 15 residues. The CDR3 nucleotides are TGTGCCAGCAGCGAGCGGGCAAGCTCCTACAATGAGCAGTTCTTC. Its protein product is CASSERASSYNEQFF. Variable domain in full (rest from reference TRBV7-8 and TRBJ2-1): GAGVSQSPRYKVAKRGQDVALRCDPISGHVSLFWYQQALGQGPEFLTYFQNEAQLDKSGLPSDRFFAERPEGSVSTLKIQRTQQEDSAVYLCASSERASSYNEQFFGPGTRLTVL.